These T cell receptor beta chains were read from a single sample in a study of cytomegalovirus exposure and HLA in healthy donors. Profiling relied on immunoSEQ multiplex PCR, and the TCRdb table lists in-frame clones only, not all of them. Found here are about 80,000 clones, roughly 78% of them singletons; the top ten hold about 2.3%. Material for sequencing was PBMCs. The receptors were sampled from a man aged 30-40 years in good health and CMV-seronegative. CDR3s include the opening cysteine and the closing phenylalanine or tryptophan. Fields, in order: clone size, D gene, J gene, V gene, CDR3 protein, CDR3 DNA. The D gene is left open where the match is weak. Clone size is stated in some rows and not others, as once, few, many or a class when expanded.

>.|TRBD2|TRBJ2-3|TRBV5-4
CASSLKTSRDTQYF
TGTGCCAGCAGCCTTAAGACTAGCAGAGATACGCAGTATTTT
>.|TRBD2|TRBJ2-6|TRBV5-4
CASSLAGGSSGANVLTF
TGTGCCAGCAGCTTGGCCGGGGGGAGCTCTGGGGCCAACGTCCTGACTTTC
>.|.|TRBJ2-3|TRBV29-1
CSVEISGGQVTQYF
TGCAGCGTTGAGATCTCCGGCGGCCAAGTTACGCAGTATTTT
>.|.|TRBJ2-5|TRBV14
CASSQVRKGDPRGTQYF
TGTGCCAGCAGCCAAGTCAGAAAGGGAGACCCCCGGGGGACCCAGTACTTC
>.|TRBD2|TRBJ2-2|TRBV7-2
CASSFAGGPGELFF
TGTGCCAGCAGCTTTGCGGGAGGGCCCGGGGAGCTGTTTTTT
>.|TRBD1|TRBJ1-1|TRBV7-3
CASSHGQGNTEAFF
TGTGCCAGCAGCCATGGACAGGGAAACACTGAAGCTTTCTTT
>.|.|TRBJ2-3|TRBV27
CASSLSRADTQYF
TGTGCCAGCAGTTTATCGCGGGCAGATACGCAGTATTTT
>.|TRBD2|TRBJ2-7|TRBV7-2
CASSLAAGVGYEQYF
TGTGCCAGCAGCTTAGCAGCGGGAGTGGGCTACGAGCAGTACTTC
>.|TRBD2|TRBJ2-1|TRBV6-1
CASSLGRAGYNEQFF
TGTGCCAGCAGTCTCGGGAGGGCGGGTTACAATGAGCAGTTCTTC
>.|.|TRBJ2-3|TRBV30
CAWARGTTDTQYF
TGTGCCTGGGCCCGGGGAACCACAGATACGCAGTATTTT
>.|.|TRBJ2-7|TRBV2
CASSEAKRVAISYEQYF
TGTGCCAGCAGTGAAGCGAAGCGGGTCGCGATTTCCTACGAGCAGTACTTC
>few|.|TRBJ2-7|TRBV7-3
CASSWGRDMGYEQYF
TGTGCCAGCAGCTGGGGCCGGGACATGGGATACGAGCAGTACTTC
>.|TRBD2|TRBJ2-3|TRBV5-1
CASSTSGGGDTQYF
TGCGCCAGCAGCACTAGCGGGGGGGGAGATACGCAGTATTTT
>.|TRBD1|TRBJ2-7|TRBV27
CASRETGPSYEQYF
TGTGCCAGCAGGGAGACAGGGCCTTCCTACGAGCAGTACTTC
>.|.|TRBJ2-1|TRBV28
CASTHKRGEQFF
TGTGCCAGCACCCACAAACGGGGTGAGCAGTTCTTC
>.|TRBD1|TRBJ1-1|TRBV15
CATSRGIGQGTNTEAFF
TGTGCCACCAGCAGGGGGATCGGACAGGGAACGAACACTGAAGCTTTCTTT
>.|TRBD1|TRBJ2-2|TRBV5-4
CASSLLRTGDTGELFF
TGTGCCAGCAGCCTTCTACGGACAGGGGACACCGGGGAGCTGTTTTTT
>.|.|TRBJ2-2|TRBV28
CASQQVTGELFF
TGTGCCAGCCAACAGGTCACCGGGGAGCTGTTTTTT
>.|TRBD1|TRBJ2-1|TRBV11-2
CASRMNRGLRNEQFF
TGTGCCAGCAGGATGAACAGGGGTTTGAGGAATGAGCAGTTCTTC
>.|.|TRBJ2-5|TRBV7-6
CASSPRQTFQETQYF
TGTGCCAGCAGCCCGCGACAGACCTTCCAAGAGACCCAGTACTTC
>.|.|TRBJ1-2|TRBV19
CASIRLAGDYGYTF
TGTGCCAGTATCCGTCTGGCAGGGGATTATGGCTACACCTTC
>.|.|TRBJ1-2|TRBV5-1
CASSLDGQPYGYTF
TGCGCCAGCAGCTTGGATGGACAGCCCTATGGCTACACCTTC
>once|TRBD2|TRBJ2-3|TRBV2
CASREASGGSTDTQYF
TGTGCCAGCCGAGAGGCTAGCGGGGGAAGCACAGATACGCAGTATTTT
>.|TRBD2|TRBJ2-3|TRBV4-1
CASSHKRESDTQYF
TGCGCCAGCAGCCACAAGCGGGAGTCAGATACGCAGTATTTT